These 3 T cell receptor beta chains came from one sample sequenced in a study of shared clonotypes between healthy human individuals. Libraries were prepared by immunoSEQ multiplex PCR; TCRdb keeps only in-frame clonotypes and omits some of them. The sample contains some 1,100,000 clones, 70% to 80% of which appear only once. Material for sequencing was memory CD4+ T cells from PBMCs. Subset reported: CD45RA-negative fraction. The receptors come from a young man in good health. Some clones in this sample may be carry-over from other donors' samples.

V usage is TRBV4-2 and J usage is TRBJ2-7; D uncertain. V was shortened by 3 bases and J by 4 bases, with 13 bases between the two germline ends. The CDR3 runs 14 residues. CDR1 is LGHNA, CDR2 YNFKEQ, per germline. CDR3 region: CASSQVGRYYEQYF. The DNA of the CDR3 is TGTGCCAGCAGCCAGGTTGGACGGTATTACGAGCAGTACTTC.

The V and J genes are TRBV5-1 and TRBJ2-7, with D possibly being TRBD1 (7 bases). CDR3 size: 16 residues. Germline V gives CDR1 SGHRS, CDR2 YFSETQ. V shed 3 bases and J shed 2 bases, with 18 bases lying between them. CDR3 sequence reads: CASSWRGGTDAYEQYF. The CDR3 DNA reads as TGCGCCAGCAGCTGGCGAGGCGGGACAGACGCCTACGAGCAGTACTTC. The full variable domain, its missing parts supplied by reference TRBV5-1 and TRBJ2-7, is KAGVTQTPRYLIKTRGQQVTLSCSPISGHRSVSWYQQTPGQGLQFLFEYFSETQRNKGNFPGRFSGRQFSNSRSEMNVSTLELGDSALYLCASSWRGGTDAYEQYFGPGTRLTVT.

About this clone itself: Other DNA sequences within the sample encode an identical CDR3. The chain uses TRBV7-2 and TRBJ2-6; D not certain. This CDR3 has 15 amino acids. The germline CDR1 and CDR2 sequences are SGHTA and FQGNSA. V was clipped by 4 bases and J by 0 bases, with 7 bases between them. DNA for the CDR3: TGTGCCAGCAGCTCCCTGGGCTCTGGGGCCAACGTCCTGACTTTC. This gives the protein CASSSLGSGANVLTF.